The T cell receptor (beta chain) under discussion was sequenced for a study of CD8 T cells in Susac syndrome. RNA totalling roughly 0.45 to 1 ug underwent reverse transcription with random hexamers. TCRdb redid the calling of the immunoSEQ multiplex PCR reads with MiXCR, one entry per CDR3 protein. Of 130,000 to 150,000 distinct CDR3 sequences in the sample, approximately 95% were seen once. The CDR3 sequence is 15 residues long. CDR1 is SGHRS and CDR2 is YFSETQ in the germline V gene. Trimming pared 4 bases from V and 4 bases from J, leaving 18 bases between. The controls were healthy donors who were matched for age and sex.

V usage is TRBV5-1 and J usage is TRBJ2-7; a possible D gene is TRBD2 (7 bases). Sequenced input: CD4+ T cells from PBMCs. This TCR was sampled from a human donor in good health. The CDR3 is CASSPEGGFLYEQYF. DNA for the CDR3: TGCGCCAGCAGCCCCGAGGGGGGGTTCCTTTACGAGCAGTACTTC.